These 17 T cell receptor beta chains were sequenced from one sample in a study of blood T cell repertoires in COVID-19. The repertoire was sequenced with immunoSEQ multiplex PCR; TCRdb's copy has only in-frame clones and lacks some. This table has around 28,000 clones, 75% to 90% appearing once. Sequencing was carried out using peripheral blood. The origin of the receptors is a woman aged 80 or over with COVID-19, enrolled during active disease.

The chain links TRBV7-2 to TRBJ1-5; D remains ambiguous. This CDR3 comprises 15 residues. The V end was cut by 0 bases, the J end by 1 base, with 7 bases between. The germline gives CDR1 SGHTA, CDR2 FQGNSA. CDR3 protein: CASSLAGGSNQPQHF. DNA of the CDR3: TGTGCCAGCAGCTTAGCTGGAGGGAGCAATCAGCCCCAGCATTTT. The full variable domain, rest sourced from reference TRBV7-2 and TRBJ1-5, is GAGVSQSPSNKVTEKGKDVELRCDPISGHTALYWYRQSLGQGLEFLIYFQGNSAPDKSGLPSDRFSAERTGGSVSTLTIQRTQQEDSAVYLCASSLAGGSNQPQHFGDGTRLSIL.

The rearrangement uses TRBV7-9 and TRBJ1-6, with D unresolved. This CDR3 contains 15 residues. Trimming cost V 0 bases and J 4 bases, with 7 bases left between them. Per germline, CDR1 SEHNR and CDR2 FQNEAQ (reference sequence). CDR3 nucleotide sequence: TGTGCCAGCAGCTTAGCGGGGAGATATAATTCACCCCTCCACTTT. Protein: CASSLAGRYNSPLHF. The full variable domain, its missing parts supplied by reference TRBV7-9 and TRBJ1-6, is DTGVSQNPRHKITKRGQNVTFRCDPISEHNRLYWYRQTLGQGPEFLTYFQNEAQLEKSRLLSDRFSAERPKGSFSTLEIQRTEQGDSAMYLCASSLAGRYNSPLHFGNGTRLTVT.

The chain joins TRBV6-4 to TRBJ2-3; 8 bases agree with TRBD2. This CDR3 has 16 residues. Germline trimming cut 0 bases from V and 0 bases from J; bases unmatched to any gene: 2. Germline V lookup: CDR1 MRHNA, CDR2 SNTAGT. CDR3: CASSDSAGGSTDTQYF. CDR3 DNA: TGTGCCAGCAGTGACTCGGCGGGGGGCAGCACAGATACGCAGTATTTT.

With respect to this clone: Additional DNA sequences in this sample encode the identical CDR3. The rearrangement joins TRBV5-1 to TRBJ2-3; D might be TRBD2 (6 bases). The CDR3 is 14 residues long. Trimming cost V 0 bases and J 3 bases, with 8 bases left between them. From germline, CDR1 is SGHRS and CDR2 YFSETQ. CDR3 residues: CASSLGGRTDTQYF. CDR3 nucleotides: TGCGCCAGCAGCTTGGGGGGGAGGACAGATACGCAGTATTTT.

This clone was found once. The chain has TRBV6-5 and TRBJ2-7; D is possibly TRBD1 (6 bases). The CDR3 length is 14 residues. Trimming left V 2 bases short and J 2 bases short, with 10 bases between. Germline CDR1 and CDR2: MNHEY and SVGAGI. CDR3 bases: TGTGCCAGCAGTTACCAACAGGGACCCTACGAGCAGTACTTC. This translates into CASSYQQGPYEQYF.

The chain recombines TRBV5-4 with TRBJ1-1; the D gene is possibly TRBD1 (6 bases). The germline gives CDR1 SGHNT, CDR2 YYREEE (reference sequence). The V gene lost 4 bases and the J gene lost 1 base, with 11 bases spanning the gap. There are 14 residues in the CDR3. For the CDR3, the DNA is TGTGCCAGCAGCAGAGTGGACAGGAACACTGAAGCTTTCTTT. Amino acids: CASSRVDRNTEAFF.

The chain joins TRBV14 to TRBJ2-2, with 9 bases that match TRBD2. Germline CDR1 and CDR2: SGHDN and FVKESK. The CDR3 has 16 residues. With 2 bases clipped from V and 1 base from J, the junction kept 2 bases outside the gene matches. CDR3 nucleotides: TGTGCCAGCAGCCAACGACTAGCGGTGAACACCGGGGAGCTGTTTTTT. Translation: CASSQRLAVNTGELFF.

This clone came up a few times. The V and J genes are TRBV6-1 and TRBJ2-2; 8 bases are a match to TRBD1. From germline, CDR1 is MNHNS and CDR2 SASEGT. V lost 3 bases, J lost 5 bases, and 8 bases stayed unmatched. The CDR3 consists of 16 residues. The chain's CDR3 is CASSEDRERLTGELFF. CDR3 bases: TGTGCCAGCAGTGAGGACAGGGAAAGGTTAACCGGGGAGCTGTTTTTT.

J is TRBJ2-5 and V is TRBV14; D is perhaps TRBD1 (6 bases). This CDR3 comprises 17 residues. V lost 4 bases, J lost 5 bases, and 23 bases lay in between. The germline CDR1 and CDR2 sequences are SGHDN and FVKESK. The CDR3 spells CASSLQTASGVRETQYF. CDR3 coding DNA: TGTGCCAGCAGCCTTCAGACAGCCTCAGGGGTCAGGGAGACCCAGTACTTC.

The table lists this clone with a few counts. This chain joins TRBV5-4 and TRBJ2-1, with 11 bases fitting TRBD2. The length of the CDR3 is 15 residues. CDR1 is SGHNT, CDR2 YYREEE, per germline (reference sequence). J was trimmed by 2 bases and V by 4 bases; bases with no gene match: 2. This CDR3 reads CASSLAGGAYNEQFF. The CDR3 DNA follows: TGTGCCAGCAGCCTAGCGGGGGGCGCCTACAATGAGCAGTTCTTC.

J is TRBJ1-6 and V is TRBV27, with TRBD1 as a possible D gene (5 bases). Between the trimmed V and J ends, which lost 1 base and 9 bases, there was a span of 13 bases. The length of the CDR3 is 15 residues. Germline V gives CDR1 MNHEY, CDR2 SMNVEV (reference sequence). In DNA form, the CDR3 reads TGTGCCAGCAGTTTATTTGGGAGGGGCCGTTCACCCCTCCACTTT. Translating gives CASSLFGRGRSPLHF.

A single count supports this clone. The chain carries TRBV9 and TRBJ1-2, with D perhaps matching TRBD1 (5 bases). CDR1 SGDLS and CDR2 YYNGEE come from the germline V gene. The CDR3 is 13 residues long. The V and J ends lost 4 bases and 4 bases respectively, with 11 bases between them. CDR3 coding DNA: TGTGCCAGCAGCCCCCTGGGACTCTATGGCTACACCTTC. As protein: CASSPLGLYGYTF.

CDR3 in amino acids: CASSPETGNGYTF. CDR3 DNA: TGTGCCAGCTCACCAGAGACAGGGAATGGCTACACCTTC. This rearrangement joins TRBV18 to TRBJ1-2, with 7 nucleotides matching TRBD1. CDR3 length: 13 residues. CDR1 and CDR2 from the germline V gene are KGHSH and LQKENI. V shed 2 bases and J 6 bases; nucleotides not matched to a gene: 3. The entire variable domain, with the rest obtained from reference TRBV18 and TRBJ1-2, is as follows: NAGVMQNPRHLVRRRGQEARLRCSPMKGHSHVYWYRQLPEEGLKFMVYLQKENIIDESGMPKERFSAEFPKEGPSILRIQQVVRGDSAAYFCASSPETGNGYTFGSGTRLTVV.

The chain uses TRBV6-5 and TRBJ2-3; D remains unclear. Trimming took off 5 bases at V and 3 bases at J, with 6 bases between the two ends. This CDR3 is built from 12 residues. Germline loops: CDR1 MNHEY, CDR2 SVGAGI. The CDR3 DNA reads as TGTGCCAGCAGTCCAGAAACAGATACGCAGTATTTT. Residues: CASSPETDTQYF.

This clone was counted only a few times. The V call is TRBV3-1 (or the pseudogene TRBV3-2), the J call TRBJ1-2; weak D call: TRBD1 (5 bases). V was shortened by 4 bases and J by 6 bases, with 12 bases between the two germline ends. The germline CDR1 and CDR2 sequences are LGHDT and YNNKEL (reference sequence). CDR3 length: 13 residues. The CDR3 loop reads CASSPGTGDGYTF. DNA for the CDR3: TGTGCCAGCAGCCCCGGAACGGGGGATGGCTACACCTTC.

DNA of the CDR3: TGTGCCAGCAGCCGGAGCTCTGGGGCCAACGTCCTGACTTTC. Translating it yields CASSRSSGANVLTF. This chain joins TRBV14 and TRBJ2-6; D gene ambiguous. Germline CDR1 SGHDN, CDR2 FVKESK. This CDR3 region has 14 residues. The V end lost 4 bases, the J end lost 0 bases, and 4 bases lay between the germline ends.

This chain uses TRBV27 with TRBJ1-5; TRBD1 matches at 7 bases. This CDR3 spans 15 amino acids. The germline V gene has CDR1 MNHEY and CDR2 SMNVEV (reference sequence). Germline trimming cut 5 bases from V and 0 bases from J; bases unmatched to any gene: 4. The CDR3 DNA follows: TGTGCCAGCAGTCCGGGACAGATTAGCAATCAGCCCCAGCATTTT. Translated: CASSPGQISNQPQHF.